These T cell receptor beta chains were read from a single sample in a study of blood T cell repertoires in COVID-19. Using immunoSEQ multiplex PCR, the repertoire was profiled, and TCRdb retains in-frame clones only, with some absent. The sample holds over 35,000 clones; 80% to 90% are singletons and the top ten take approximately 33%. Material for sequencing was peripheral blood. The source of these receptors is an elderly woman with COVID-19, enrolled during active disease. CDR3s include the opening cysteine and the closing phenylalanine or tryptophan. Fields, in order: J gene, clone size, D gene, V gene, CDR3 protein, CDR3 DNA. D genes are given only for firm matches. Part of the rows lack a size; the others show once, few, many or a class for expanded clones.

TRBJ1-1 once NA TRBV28 CASSLLRTEAFF TGTGCCAGCAGTTTATTGCGCACTGAAGCTTTCTTT
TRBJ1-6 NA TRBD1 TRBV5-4 CASRGGTGGDHNSPLHF TGTGCCAGCAGAGGCGGGACAGGGGGCGACCATAATTCACCCCTCCACTTT
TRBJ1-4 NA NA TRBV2 CASSDPFATNEKLFF TGTGCCAGCAGTGACCCTTTCGCAACTAATGAAAAACTGTTTTTT
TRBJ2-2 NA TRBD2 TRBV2 CASSKRLAGSGELFF TGTGCCAGCAGTAAGAGACTAGCGGGAAGCGGGGAGCTGTTTTTT
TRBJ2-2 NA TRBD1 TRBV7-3 CASSLTPGQGRTGELFF TGTGCCAGCAGCTTAACCCCTGGACAGGGTCGAACCGGGGAGCTGTTTTTT
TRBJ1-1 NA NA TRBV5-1 CASSLAHIAEAFF TGCGCCAGCAGCTTGGCCCATATAGCTGAAGCTTTCTTT
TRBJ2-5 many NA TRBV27 CASSYTLSNSQETQYF TGTGCCAGCAGTTATACGCTGTCTAACAGTCAAGAGACCCAGTACTTC
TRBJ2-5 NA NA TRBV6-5 CASGGQRTQETQYF TGTGCCAGCGGAGGACAGAGGACCCAAGAGACCCAGTACTTC
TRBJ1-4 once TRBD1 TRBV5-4 CASSTGTGGEKLFF TGTGCCAGCAGCACCGGGACAGGAGGTGAAAAACTGTTTTTT
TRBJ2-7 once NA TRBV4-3 CASSQDRASYEQYF TGCGCCAGCAGCCAAGACAGGGCCTCCTACGAGCAGTACTTC
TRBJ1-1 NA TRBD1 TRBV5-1 CASSFGGQRPNTEAFF TGCGCCAGCAGCTTTGGGGGACAGCGCCCGAACACTGAAGCTTTCTTT
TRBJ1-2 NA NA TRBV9 CASSADSALNYGYTF TGTGCCAGCAGCGCCGACAGTGCCTTAAACTATGGCTACACCTTC
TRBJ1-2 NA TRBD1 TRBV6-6 CASSYSGQASNYGYTF TGTGCCAGCAGTTACTCGGGACAGGCCTCTAACTATGGCTACACCTTC
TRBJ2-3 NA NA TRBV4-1 CASSQPLAPSTDTQYF TGCGCCAGCAGCCAACCCCTAGCGCCCAGCACAGATACGCAGTATTTT